These 14 T cell receptor beta chains were all obtained from the same sample, sequenced in a study of OX40 agonist ivuxolimab in advanced cancers. Repertoires were generated with immunoSEQ multiplex PCR, while TCRdb's copy carries only in-frame clones and drops some. The profile shows about 19,000 clones, around 80% of them singletons. This specimen consisted of CD4+ or CD8+ T cells sorted from blood, obtained in a trial of the OX40 agonist ivuxolimab. The source is an adult with an advanced solid tumor such as melanoma, head and neck, liver or kidney cancer.

This clone showed up just a few times. The rearrangement uses TRBV6-5 and TRBJ2-2, with a tentative D call TRBD1 (5 bases). Germline-derived CDR1 and CDR2 are MNHEY and SVGAGI. Between the trimmed V and J ends, which lost 4 bases and 3 bases, there was a span of 6 bases. This CDR3 has 13 residues. The chain's CDR3 is CASSLQDTGELFF. The CDR3 region has the DNA TGTGCCAGCAGTTTACAGGACACCGGGGAGCTGTTTTTT.

The chain has TRBV7-3 and TRBJ2-3, with TRBD1 as a possible D gene (5 bases). Germline V gives CDR1 SGHTA, CDR2 FQGTGA. Trimming cost V 0 bases and J 2 bases, with 6 bases left between them. This CDR3 is built from 14 residues. Here the CDR3 DNA reads TGTGCCAGCAGCTTAACGACAGACACAGATACGCAGTATTTT. This encodes CASSLTTDTDTQYF.

In its sample, this clone was seen a few times. This chain connects TRBV7-6 to TRBJ2-2; TRBD2 might be the D (6 bases). The CDR3 length is 14 residues. Germline assignment: CDR1 SGHVS and CDR2 FNYEAQ. Trimming removed 3 bases at V and 4 bases at J, with 9 bases between. CDR3 sequence (DNA): TGTGCCAGCAGCTTCGGGGGTAGCACCGGGGAGCTGTTTTTT. Its translation is CASSFGGSTGELFF.

The CDR3 spells CASSAGRETQYF. The CDR3 bases are TGTGCCAGCTCCGCCGGGAGAGAGACCCAGTACTTC. The chain combines TRBV5-4 with TRBJ2-5, with D perhaps TRBD2 (6 bases). The CDR3 sequence is 12 residues long. V lost 7 bases, J lost 4 bases, and 11 bases lay in between. CDR1 and CDR2 (germline): SGHNT, YYREEE (reference sequence). The full variable domain, completed using reference TRBV5-4 and TRBJ2-5, is ETGVTQSPTHLIKTRGQQVTLRCSSQSGHNTVSWYQQALGQGPQFIFQYYREEENGRGNFPPRFSGLQFPNYSSELNVNALELDDSALYLCASSAGRETQYFGPGTRLLVL.

The rearrangement uses TRBV28 and TRBJ1-2; no clear D gene. The CDR3 has 17 residues. V dropped 3 bases and J dropped 0 bases, with 17 bases sitting between them. Germline lookup yields CDR1 MDHEN and CDR2 SYDVKM. CDR3 residues: CASSFLKRSFTNYGYTF. Here the CDR3 DNA reads TGTGCCAGCAGTTTCTTAAAGAGGAGCTTTACTAACTATGGCTACACCTTC.

The chain couples TRBV30 to TRBJ1-1, with D possibly TRBD1 on 5 matching bases. V lost 1 base and J 6 bases, leaving 9 bases between the germline ends. The CDR3 is 12 amino acids. CDR1 is GTSNPN and CDR2 is SVGIG in the germline V gene (reference sequence). CDR3 residues: CAWSEGLPEAFF. Written as DNA, the CDR3 is TGTGCCTGGAGTGAGGGGCTCCCTGAAGCTTTCTTT.

The CDR3 loop reads CASSSGRPYEQYF. The DNA for the CDR3 is TGTGCCAGTAGCTCAGGACGGCCCTACGAGCAGTACTTC. The rearrangement uses TRBV19 and TRBJ2-7, with D unresolved. Trimming pared 6 bases from V and 2 bases from J, leaving 11 bases between. Germline CDR1 LNHDA, CDR2 SQIVND (reference sequence). The CDR3 length is 13 residues.

The J gene is TRBJ2-2, the V gene TRBV4-2; unclear D gene. V was cut by 0 bases and J by 6 bases, with 11 bases left in between. Germline loops: CDR1 LGHNA, CDR2 YNFKEQ. This CDR3 has 15 residues. The DNA for the CDR3 is TGTGCCAGCAGCCAAGAAAGGATTAACCCCGGGGAGCTGTTTTTT. Protein sequence: CASSQERINPGELFF.

The genes are TRBV5-5 and TRBJ2-1; D is unresolved. The CDR3 has 14 amino acids. Germline V lookup: CDR1 SGHKS, CDR2 YYEKEE (reference sequence). V lost 2 bases, J lost 5 bases, and 11 bases lay in between. CDR3 region: CASSFFGQHNEQFF. The CDR3 DNA is TGTGCCAGCAGCTTTTTCGGGCAGCACAATGAGCAGTTCTTC.

The table lists this clone with a count of one. This chain joins TRBV11-2 and TRBJ2-7, with D possibly being TRBD1 or TRBD2 (5 bases each). The germline V and J ends were trimmed by 2 bases and 6 bases, with 26 bases remaining between them. This CDR3 has 18 amino acids. The germline V gene has CDR1 SGHAT and CDR2 FQNNGV. The CDR3 sequence: CASSLHVTRGALSIEQYF. The CDR3, as DNA: TGTGCCAGCAGCTTACACGTAACACGAGGGGCATTGTCCATCGAGCAGTACTTC.

The chain uses TRBV4-1 and TRBJ2-7; the match to TRBD1 covers 8 bases. This CDR3 is built from 16 residues. CDR1 is MGHRA, CDR2 YSYEKL, per germline. Trimming cost V 4 bases and J 6 bases; bases outside gene matches: 14. The CDR3 DNA follows: TGCGCCAGCAGCCCCCAGGGGGCGGACCTTCTGTCCGAGCAGTACTTC. Residues: CASSPQGADLLSEQYF.

The J gene is TRBJ1-2, the V gene TRBV4-1; D may be TRBD1 (5 bases). The CDR3 runs to 11 residues. Germline V gene lookup returns CDR1 MGHRA and CDR2 YSYEKL. V was clipped by 1 base and J by 8 bases, with 5 bases between them. CDR3 amino acids: CASSQGGGYTF. CDR3 DNA: TGCGCCAGCAGCCAAGGGGGGGGCTACACCTTC.

The chain carries TRBV9 and TRBJ2-5; 12 bases are shared with TRBD2. This CDR3 is built from 15 residues. Germline CDR1 and CDR2: SGDLS and YYNGEE. Trimming at V came to 4 bases and at J to 2 bases, leaving 3 bases not matched to a gene. The CDR3 is CASSFTSGGQETQYF. CDR3 DNA sequence: TGTGCCAGCAGCTTTACTAGCGGGGGGCAAGAGACCCAGTACTTC.

V usage is TRBV30 and J usage is TRBJ1-6, with 9 positions matching TRBD1. Looked up from germline, CDR1 is GTSNPN and CDR2 is SVGIG (reference sequence). CDR3 length equals 19 residues. V dropped 3 bases and J dropped 0; count of bases not matched to a gene: 12. CDR3 nucleotide sequence: TGTGCCTGGAGGCCGGGACAGGGATCCTTCTACTCCTATAATTCACCCCTCCACTTT. This encodes CAWRPGQGSFYSYNSPLHF.